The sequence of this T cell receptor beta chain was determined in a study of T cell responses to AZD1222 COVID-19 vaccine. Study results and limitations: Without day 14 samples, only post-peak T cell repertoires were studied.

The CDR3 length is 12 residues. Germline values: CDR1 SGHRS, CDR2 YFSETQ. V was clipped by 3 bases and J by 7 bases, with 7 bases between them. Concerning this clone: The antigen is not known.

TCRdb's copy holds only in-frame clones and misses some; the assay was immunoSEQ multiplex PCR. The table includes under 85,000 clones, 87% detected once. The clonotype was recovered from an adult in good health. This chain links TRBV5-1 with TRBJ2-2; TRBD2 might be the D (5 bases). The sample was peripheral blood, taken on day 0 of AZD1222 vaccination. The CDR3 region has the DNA TGCGCCAGCAGCTCCGGGGACGGGGAGCTGTTTTTT. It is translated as CASSSGDGELFF.